Below, one TCR beta chain is given with its context. This entry comes from a study of blood T cell repertoires in COVID-19. Study context: Samples taken during acute and convalescent COVID-19 were collected in the United States, Italy and Spain. PBMCs, B-cell-depleted T cells, or T cells were the source of the cDNA or gDNA that made up the material.

Authors' data handling: Cell counts per sample came from amplifying reference gene primers. Profiled with immunoSEQ multiplex PCR; TCRdb holds only in-frame clones, not every one. That table furnishes V, J and clone size, whereas the DNA furnished D and trimming. The data show fewer than 300,000 clones, with about 87% seen just once and about 4% held by the top ten. V shed 0 bases and J shed 3 bases, with 6 bases lying between them. The CDR3 sequence is 13 residues long. The germline V gene encodes CDR1 SGHRS and CDR2 YFSETQ. V is TRBV5-1 and J is TRBJ2-5; D is unresolved. This TCR came from a man between 60 and 75 years old who had recovered from COVID-19. Sequenced input: peripheral blood. The CDR3 nucleotides are TGCGCCAGCAGCTTGGTATCTGAAGAGACCCAGTACTTC. It specifies CASSLVSEETQYF. Full variable domain (remainder filled in from reference TRBV5-1 and TRBJ2-5): KAGVTQTPRYLIKTRGQQVTLSCSPISGHRSVSWYQQTPGQGLQFLFEYFSETQRNKGNFPGRFSGRQFSNSRSEMNVSTLELGDSALYLCASSLVSEETQYFGPGTRLLVL.